The 13 T cell receptor beta chains given below trace back to one sample, sequenced in a study of blood T cells in healthy people across ages. Together with a sample-barcoded 5' primer, a J-beta primer mix was included in a second PCR lasting about 7 to 11 cycles. MiXCR, applied by TCRdb to the 5' RACE reads, yields one record per CDR3 protein. The top ten clones hold 2.1% of a sample with about 1.8 million distinct CDR3 sequences, roughly 52% of them seen once. Material: blood. The receptors come from a woman aged 40 to 50 in good health.

This clonotype appeared a few times. The chain links TRBV12-3 or TRBV12-4 to TRBJ1-2; D may be TRBD1 (5 bases). The CDR3 runs to 16 residues. Trimming removed 0 bases from V and 3 bases from J, with 14 bases in between. CDR3 region: CASSLALGGVYYGYTF. The CDR3 bases are TGTGCCAGCAGTTTAGCGCTGGGGGGTGTATACTATGGCTACACCTTC.

This clonotype has just one count. The rearrangement links TRBV9 to TRBJ1-1, with no clear D. Trimming took 0 bases from V and 3 from J, leaving 9 bases between them. The CDR3 has 14 amino acids. Germline CDR1 and CDR2: SGDLS and YYNGEE. DNA of the CDR3: TGTGCCAGCAGCGTAGGGGTGGGGTACACTGAAGCTTTCTTT. This translates into CASSVGVGYTEAFF.

The chain is built from TRBV6-5 and TRBJ2-3; possible D gene TRBD2, 7 bases. The CDR3 runs to 17 residues. The germline V and J ends were trimmed by 4 bases and 1 base, with 18 bases remaining between them. The germline V gene encodes CDR1 MNHEY and CDR2 SVGAGI. The CDR3 reads CASSSLGGGVGTDTQYF. The CDR3 DNA sequence: TGTGCCAGCAGTTCGCTCGGAGGGGGGGTAGGCACAGATACGCAGTATTTT.

This clonotype was detected only a few times. The rearrangement links TRBV29-1 to TRBJ2-3, with 8 positions matching TRBD2. This CDR3 is built from 16 residues. V was pared by 4 bases and J by 3 bases, with 12 bases of the junction left unmatched. Germline V CDR1 and CDR2: SQVTM, ANQGSEA. The CDR3 protein is CSVVLVAGPRTDTQYF. The CDR3 nucleotides are TGCAGCGTTGTCCTGGTAGCGGGGCCCCGAACAGATACGCAGTATTTT.

In regard to this clonotype: The junction and the germline gene differ at one end; a read error may be behind it. The chain joins TRBV20-1 to TRBJ2-1; 7 bases agree with TRBD1. In germline, CDR1 is DFQATT, CDR2 SNEGSKA (reference sequence). The CDR3 contains 13 residues. The CDR3 is CGATGQTYNEQFF. CDR3 bases: TGCGGTGCTACGGGACAGACATACAATGAGCAGTTCTTC.

Remarks on this clonotype: One end of the junction fails to match germline, which may point to a read error. The chain couples TRBV5-1 to TRBJ2-3, with D unresolved. Germline-derived CDR1 and CDR2 are SGHRS and YFSETQ. The CDR3 length is 15 residues. CDR3 coding DNA: TGCGTCAGCAGCTACGGCGAATCTAGCACAGATACGCAGTATTTT. It encodes CVSSYGESSTDTQYF. Together with reference TRBV5-1 and TRBJ2-3, the CDR3 gives the full variable domain: KAGVTQTPRYLIKTRGQQVTLSCSPISGHRSVSWYQQTPGQGLQFLFEYFSETQRNKGNFPGRFSGRQFSNSRSEMNVSTLELGDSALYLCVSSYGESSTDTQYFGPGTRLTVL.

The chain employs TRBV9 and TRBJ2-5; D remains ambiguous. This CDR3 is built from 14 residues. Per the germline V gene, CDR1 is SGDLS and CDR2 is YYNGEE. Trimming shortened V by 0 bases and J by 4 bases, and 10 bases separated the two germline ends. CDR3 protein: CASSVGQAPETQYF. The CDR3 coding sequence is TGTGCCAGCAGCGTAGGCCAAGCTCCAGAGACCCAGTACTTC. Complete variable domain (other parts from reference TRBV9 and TRBJ2-5): DSGVTQTPKHLITATGQRVTLRCSPRSGDLSVYWYQQSLDQGLQFLIQYYNGEERAKGNILERFSAQQFPDLHSELNLSSLELGDSALYFCASSVGQAPETQYFGPGTRLLVL.

V and J are TRBV4-3 and TRBJ2-3; tentatively, D is TRBD2 (6 bases). Trimming took off 1 base at V and 2 bases at J, with 16 bases between the two ends. The CDR3 loop spans 17 amino acids. CDR1 and CDR2 from the germline V gene are LGHNA and YSLEER. For the CDR3, the DNA is TGCGCCAGCAGCCAAGGTCGCGGGGACTGGAACACAGATACGCAGTATTTT. Translated, it gives CASSQGRGDWNTDTQYF.

This clonotype showed up just a few times. The chain carries TRBV7-2 and TRBJ2-7; D gene uncertain. V dropped 2 bases and J dropped 5 bases, with 22 bases sitting between them. The CDR3 spans 17 residues. The germline gives CDR1 SGHTA, CDR2 FQGNSA. CDR3 coding DNA: TGTGCCAGCAGCTTAACGACACGTATCGGTCCTGCGCACGAGCAGTACTTC. It codes for CASSLTTRIGPAHEQYF.

This clonotype was seen a few times. The rearrangement uses TRBV29-1 and TRBJ2-3; D could derive from TRBD1 or TRBD2 (5 bases each). Germline lookup yields CDR1 SQVTM and CDR2 ANQGSEA. Trimming pared 8 bases from V and 5 bases from J, leaving 17 bases between. CDR3 length: 13 amino acids. The CDR3 nucleotides read TGCAGCACCTCCGGGACCCTCGGAGATACGCAGTATTTT. It codes for CSTSGTLGDTQYF.

J is TRBJ1-2 and V is TRBV29-1; D unclear. The V end was cut by 7 bases, the J end by 7 bases, with 10 bases between. This CDR3 contains 10 residues. Looked up from germline, CDR1 is SQVTM and CDR2 is ANQGSEA. DNA for the CDR3: TGCAGCGCCTTGGAGGGTGGCTACACCTTC. Translating it yields CSALEGGYTF.

V and J are TRBV4-3 and TRBJ1-4; weak D call: TRBD1 (5 bases). With 6 bases removed from V and 8 bases from J, the gap between germline ends came to 16 bases. The CDR3 totals 14 residues. Germline assignment: CDR1 LGHNA and CDR2 YSLEER. CDR3 coding DNA: TGCGCCAGCAGTCAGGGCAGGGTAGAAGAAAAACTGTTTTTT. The encoded protein is CASSQGRVEEKLFF.

J is TRBJ1-1 and V is TRBV20-1; possible D gene TRBD1, 6 bases. Germline CDR1 is DFQATT and CDR2 is SNEGSKA (reference sequence). The germline V and J ends were trimmed by 3 bases and 1 base, with 9 bases remaining between them. This CDR3 is 13 amino acids long. CDR3 protein: CSASSRGNTEAFF. DNA of the CDR3: TGCAGTGCTAGCTCCAGGGGGAACACTGAAGCTTTCTTT.